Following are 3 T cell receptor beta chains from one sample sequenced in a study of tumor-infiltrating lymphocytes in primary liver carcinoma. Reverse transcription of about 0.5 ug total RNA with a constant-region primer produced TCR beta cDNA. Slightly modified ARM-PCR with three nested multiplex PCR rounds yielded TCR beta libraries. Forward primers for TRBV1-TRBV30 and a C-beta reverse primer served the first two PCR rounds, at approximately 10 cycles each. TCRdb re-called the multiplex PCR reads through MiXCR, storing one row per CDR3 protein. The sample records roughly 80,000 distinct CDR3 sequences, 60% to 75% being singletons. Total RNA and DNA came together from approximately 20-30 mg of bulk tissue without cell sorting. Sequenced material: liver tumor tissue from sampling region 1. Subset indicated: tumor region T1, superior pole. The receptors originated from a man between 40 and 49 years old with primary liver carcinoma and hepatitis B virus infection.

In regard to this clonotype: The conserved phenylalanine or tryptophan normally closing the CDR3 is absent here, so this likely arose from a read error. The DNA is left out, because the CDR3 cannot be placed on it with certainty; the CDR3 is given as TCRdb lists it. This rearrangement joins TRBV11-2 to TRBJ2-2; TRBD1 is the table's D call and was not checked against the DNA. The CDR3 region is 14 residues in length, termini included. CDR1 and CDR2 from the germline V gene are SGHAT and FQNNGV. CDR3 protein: CASSPGENTGELSL.

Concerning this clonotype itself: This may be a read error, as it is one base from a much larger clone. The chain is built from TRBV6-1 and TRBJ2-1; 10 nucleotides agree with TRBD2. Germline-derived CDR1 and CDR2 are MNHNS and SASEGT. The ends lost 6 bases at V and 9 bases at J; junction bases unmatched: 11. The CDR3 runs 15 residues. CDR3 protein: CASSPVLSGRSEQFF. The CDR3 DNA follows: TGTGCCAGCAGCCCCGTTCTTAGCGGGAGGAGTGAGCAGTTCTTC.

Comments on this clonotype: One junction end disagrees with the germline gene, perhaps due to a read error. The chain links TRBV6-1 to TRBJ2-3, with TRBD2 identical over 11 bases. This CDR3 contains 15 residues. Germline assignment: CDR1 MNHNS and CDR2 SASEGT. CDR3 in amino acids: CAGSELAGETDTQYF. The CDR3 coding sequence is TGTGCCGGCAGTGAACTAGCGGGAGAGACAGACACGCAGTATTTT.